The next 6 T cell receptor beta chains were all read from a single sample in a study of blood T cell repertoires in COVID-19 (TCRdb year 2020). The library was obtained by the immunoSEQ multiplex PCR assay. The immuneACCESS repertoire file appears here via TCRdb, limited to in-frame rearrangements. These files lack a portion of the clones; in checked studies, under half of the deficit traces to unresolved V genes, and the cause of the others is not known. The sample table contains some 180,000 clones; only one count was recorded for approximately 80% of them. The ten largest clones capture 4.5% to 6.5% of the sample. The sequencing input was PBMCs or T cells enriched from blood (not recorded which). These receptor sequences come from a woman aged 60 to 75 with acute COVID-19.

The chain couples TRBV24-1 to TRBJ2-2, with D possibly matching TRBD1 (6 bases). Germline CDR1 is KGHDR and CDR2 is SFDVKD. V dropped 3 bases and J dropped 3 bases, with 13 bases sitting between them. This CDR3 region has 16 residues. In nucleotides, the CDR3 is TGTGCCACCAGTGATGCCGGGACATATGACACCGGGGAGCTGTTTTTT. Amino acids: CATSDAGTYDTGELFF.

The genes are TRBV2 and TRBJ1-5; D may be TRBD1 (6 bases). Germline-derived CDR1 and CDR2 are SNHLY and FYNNEI. CDR3 size: 15 residues. V shed 7 bases and J shed 0 bases, with 13 bases lying between them. The CDR3, as DNA: TGTGCCAGCACCCTCAACAGGGATAGCAATCAGCCCCAGCATTTT. Its translation: CASTLNRDSNQPQHF.

The V gene is TRBV11-3, the J gene TRBJ2-3, with TRBD2 identical over 7 bases. The CDR3 contains 14 residues. The V and J ends lost 5 bases and 0 bases, in that order; junction bases with no gene match: 2. Germline V CDR1 and CDR2: SGHNT, YENEEA. The CDR3 DNA follows: TGTGCCAGCAGCCCCGGGGGGAGCACAGATACGCAGTATTTT. Encoded protein: CASSPGGSTDTQYF.

J is TRBJ1-1 and V is TRBV18; D is ambiguous. V lost 6 bases and J lost 3, with 17 bases in between. From germline, CDR1 is KGHSH and CDR2 LQKENI. This CDR3 region has 15 residues. For the CDR3, the DNA is TGTGCCAGCTCGTCCCGCCGGGGTTTGGACACTGAAGCTTTCTTT. Its protein product is CASSSRRGLDTEAFF.

This clone was detected many times. This rearrangement joins TRBV2 to TRBJ1-2; 9 bases map to TRBD1. Germline trimming cut 3 bases from V and 3 bases from J; bases unmatched to any gene: 5. Germline V lookup: CDR1 SNHLY, CDR2 FYNNEI. The CDR3 totals 15 residues. The CDR3 DNA sequence: TGTGCCAGCAGTGACACAGGGGGCTCTTACTATGGCTACACCTTC. Translation: CASSDTGGSYYGYTF. The full variable domain, in which reference TRBV2 and TRBJ1-2 provide the parts outside the CDR3, is EPEVTQTPSHQVTQMGQEVILRCVPISNHLYFYWYRQILGQKVEFLVSFYNNEISEKSEIFDDQFSVERPDGSNFTLKIRSTKLEDSAMYFCASSDTGGSYYGYTFGSGTRLTVV.

The V and J genes are TRBV29-1 and TRBJ1-2; 7 bases agree with TRBD1. Germline V lookup: CDR1 SQVTM, CDR2 ANQGSEA. With 5 bases clipped from V and 4 bases from J, the junction kept 7 bases outside the gene matches. The length of the CDR3 is 13 residues. DNA of the CDR3: TGCAGCGTTTTGGGACAGCCAGTCTATGGCTACACCTTC. This sequence encodes CSVLGQPVYGYTF.